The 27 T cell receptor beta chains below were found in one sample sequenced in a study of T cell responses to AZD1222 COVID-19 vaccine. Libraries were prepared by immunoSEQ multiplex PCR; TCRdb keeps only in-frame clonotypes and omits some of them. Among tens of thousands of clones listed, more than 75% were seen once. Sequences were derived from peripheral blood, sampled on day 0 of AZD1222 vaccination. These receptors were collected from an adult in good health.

CDR3 in DNA: TGTGCCAGTAGTCCGCCCACAGGGTCTAACACTGAAGCTTTCTTT. Protein sequence: CASSPPTGSNTEAFF. V is TRBV19 and J is TRBJ1-1, with D perhaps matching TRBD1 (6 bases). Trimming removed 5 bases from V and 2 bases from J, with 15 bases in between. The CDR3 length is 15 residues. Germline V gene sequence: CDR1 LNHDA, CDR2 SQIVND (reference sequence).

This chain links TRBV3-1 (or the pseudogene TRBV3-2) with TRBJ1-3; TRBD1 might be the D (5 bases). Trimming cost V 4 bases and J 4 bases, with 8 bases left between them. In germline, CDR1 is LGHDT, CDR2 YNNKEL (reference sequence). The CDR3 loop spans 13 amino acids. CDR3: CASSPGPGNTIYF. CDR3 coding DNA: TGTGCCAGCAGCCCAGGGCCGGGAAACACCATATATTTT.

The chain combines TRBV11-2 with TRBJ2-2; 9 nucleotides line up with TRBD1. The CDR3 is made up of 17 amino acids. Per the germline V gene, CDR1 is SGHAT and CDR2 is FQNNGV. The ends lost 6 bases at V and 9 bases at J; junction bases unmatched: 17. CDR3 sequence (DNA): TGTGCCAGCAGTCGTCCGGGACAGGGAATTGACAGCCGGGAGCTGTTTTTT. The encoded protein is CASSRPGQGIDSRELFF.

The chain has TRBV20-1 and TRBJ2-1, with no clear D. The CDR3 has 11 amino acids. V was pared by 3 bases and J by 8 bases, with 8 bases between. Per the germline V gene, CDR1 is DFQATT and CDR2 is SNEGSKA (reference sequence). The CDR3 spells CSASPRDEQFF. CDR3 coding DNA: TGCAGTGCTAGCCCACGTGATGAGCAGTTCTTC.

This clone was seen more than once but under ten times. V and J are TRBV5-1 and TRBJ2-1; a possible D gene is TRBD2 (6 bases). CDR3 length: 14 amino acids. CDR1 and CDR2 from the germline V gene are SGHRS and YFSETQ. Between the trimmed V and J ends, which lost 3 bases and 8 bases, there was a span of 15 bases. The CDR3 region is CASSSPSSSDEQFF. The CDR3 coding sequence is TGCGCCAGCAGCTCCCCTAGCTCTAGCGATGAGCAGTTCTTC.

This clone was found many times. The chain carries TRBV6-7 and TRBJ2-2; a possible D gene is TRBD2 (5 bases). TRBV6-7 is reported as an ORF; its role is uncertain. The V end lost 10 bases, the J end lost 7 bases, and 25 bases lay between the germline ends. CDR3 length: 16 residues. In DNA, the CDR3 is TGTGCCACCGGAGTAGCGAGCGGTTATGAGGTCGGGGAGCTGTTTTTT. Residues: CATGVASGYEVGELFF.

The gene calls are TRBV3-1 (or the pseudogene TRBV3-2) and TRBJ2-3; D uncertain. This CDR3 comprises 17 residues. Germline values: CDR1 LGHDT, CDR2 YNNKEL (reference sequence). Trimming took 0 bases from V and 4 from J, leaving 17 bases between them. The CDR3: CASSQDSQRTFPDTQYF. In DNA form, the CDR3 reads TGTGCCAGCAGCCAAGATTCACAGCGTACGTTCCCAGATACGCAGTATTTT.

CDR3 in DNA: TGTGCCAGCAGTAACCACAGGGCGGATCAGCCCCAGCATTTT. Translated: CASSNHRADQPQHF. This rearrangement joins TRBV6-5 to TRBJ1-5; D might be TRBD1 (6 bases). V was shortened by 5 bases and J by 5 bases, with 13 bases between the two germline ends. This CDR3 contains 14 residues. CDR1 is MNHEY, CDR2 SVGAGI, per germline.

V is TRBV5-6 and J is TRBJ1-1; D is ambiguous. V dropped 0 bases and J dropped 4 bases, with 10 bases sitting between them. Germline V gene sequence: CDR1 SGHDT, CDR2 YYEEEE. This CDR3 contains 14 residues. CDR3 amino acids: CASSLAGNPTEAFF. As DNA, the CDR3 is TGTGCCAGCAGCTTGGCAGGTAATCCCACTGAAGCTTTCTTT.

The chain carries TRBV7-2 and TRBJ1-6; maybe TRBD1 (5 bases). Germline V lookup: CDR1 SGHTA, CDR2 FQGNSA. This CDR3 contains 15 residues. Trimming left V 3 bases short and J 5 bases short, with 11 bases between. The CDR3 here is CASSLQGMDNSPLHF. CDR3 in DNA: TGTGCCAGCAGCTTGCAGGGAATGGATAATTCACCCCTCCACTTT. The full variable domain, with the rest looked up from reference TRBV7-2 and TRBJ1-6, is GAGVSQSPSNKVTEKGKDVELRCDPISGHTALYWYRQSLGQGLEFLIYFQGNSAPDKSGLPSDRFSAERTGGSVSTLTIQRTQQEDSAVYLCASSLQGMDNSPLHFGNGTRLTVT.

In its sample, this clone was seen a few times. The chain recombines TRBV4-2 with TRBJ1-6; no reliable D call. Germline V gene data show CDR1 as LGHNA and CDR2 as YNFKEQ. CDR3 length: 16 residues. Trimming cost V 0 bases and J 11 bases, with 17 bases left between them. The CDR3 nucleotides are TGTGCCAGCAGCCAAGATACAGTGAACGGAGTGACACCCCTCCACTTT. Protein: CASSQDTVNGVTPLHF.

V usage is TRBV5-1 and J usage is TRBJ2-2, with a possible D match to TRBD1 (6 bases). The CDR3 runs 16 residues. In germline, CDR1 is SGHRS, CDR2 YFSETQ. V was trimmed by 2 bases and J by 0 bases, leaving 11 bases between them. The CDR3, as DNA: TGCGCCAGCAGCTTTCAGGGGACCACGAACACCGGGGAGCTGTTTTTT. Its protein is CASSFQGTTNTGELFF.

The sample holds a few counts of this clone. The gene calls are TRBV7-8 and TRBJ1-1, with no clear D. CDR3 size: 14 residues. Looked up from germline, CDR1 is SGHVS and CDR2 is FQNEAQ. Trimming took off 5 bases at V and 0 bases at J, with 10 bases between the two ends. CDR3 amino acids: CASSLWGMNTEAFF. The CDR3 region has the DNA TGTGCCAGCAGCCTCTGGGGTATGAACACTGAAGCTTTCTTT.

The CDR3 loop is CASSLGLPPTGELFF. The CDR3 DNA reads as TGTGCCAGCAGCTTAGGACTACCCCCGACCGGGGAGCTGTTTTTT. The chain carries TRBV11-2 and TRBJ2-2, with D possibly being TRBD2 (5 bases). Germline V gene sequence: CDR1 SGHAT, CDR2 FQNNGV. The ends were cut back, 1 base at V and 5 bases at J, with 11 bases in the middle. The CDR3 is 15 amino acids.

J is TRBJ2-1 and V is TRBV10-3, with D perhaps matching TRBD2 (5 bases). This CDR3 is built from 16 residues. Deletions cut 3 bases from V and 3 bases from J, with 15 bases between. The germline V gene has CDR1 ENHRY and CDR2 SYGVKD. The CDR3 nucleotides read TGTGCCATCAGTGACTCCCCAGGAGGTAGCTACAATGAGCAGTTCTTC. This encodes CAISDSPGGSYNEQFF.

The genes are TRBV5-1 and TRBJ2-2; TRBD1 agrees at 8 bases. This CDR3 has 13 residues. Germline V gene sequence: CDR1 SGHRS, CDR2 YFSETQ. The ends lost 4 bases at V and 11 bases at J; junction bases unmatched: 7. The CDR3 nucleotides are TGCGCCAGCAGCAGCCAGGGGGCCGTAGAGCTGTTTTTT. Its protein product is CASSSQGAVELFF.

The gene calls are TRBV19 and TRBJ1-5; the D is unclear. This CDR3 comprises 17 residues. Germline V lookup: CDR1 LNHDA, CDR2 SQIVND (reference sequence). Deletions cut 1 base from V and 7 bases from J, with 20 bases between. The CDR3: CASSIGPGRSGEQPQHF. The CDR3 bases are TGTGCCAGTAGTATAGGTCCAGGCCGGAGCGGGGAGCAGCCCCAGCATTTT.

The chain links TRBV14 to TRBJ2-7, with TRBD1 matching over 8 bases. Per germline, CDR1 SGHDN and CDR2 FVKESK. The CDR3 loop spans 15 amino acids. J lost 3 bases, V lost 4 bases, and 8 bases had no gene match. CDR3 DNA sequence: TGTGCCAGCAGCCTTATACTCAGGGGGCTCTACGAGCAGTACTTC. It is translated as CASSLILRGLYEQYF.

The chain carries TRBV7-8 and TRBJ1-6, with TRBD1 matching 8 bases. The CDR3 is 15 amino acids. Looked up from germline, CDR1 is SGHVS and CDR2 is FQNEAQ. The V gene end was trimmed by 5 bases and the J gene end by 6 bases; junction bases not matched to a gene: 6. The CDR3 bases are TGTGCCAGCAGCCCACGGACAGGGATTAATTCACCCCTCCACTTT. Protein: CASSPRTGINSPLHF. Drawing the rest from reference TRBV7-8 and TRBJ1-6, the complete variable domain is GAGVSQSPRYKVAKRGQDVALRCDPISGHVSLFWYQQALGQGPEFLTYFQNEAQLDKSGLPSDRFFAERPEGSVSTLKIQRTQQEDSAVYLCASSPRTGINSPLHFGNGTRLTVT.

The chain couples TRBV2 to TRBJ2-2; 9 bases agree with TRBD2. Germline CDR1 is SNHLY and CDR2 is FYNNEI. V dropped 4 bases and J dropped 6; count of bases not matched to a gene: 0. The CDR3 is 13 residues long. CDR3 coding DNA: TGTGCCAGCAGTGGACTAGCGGCCGGGGAGCTGTTTTTT. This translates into CASSGLAAGELFF.

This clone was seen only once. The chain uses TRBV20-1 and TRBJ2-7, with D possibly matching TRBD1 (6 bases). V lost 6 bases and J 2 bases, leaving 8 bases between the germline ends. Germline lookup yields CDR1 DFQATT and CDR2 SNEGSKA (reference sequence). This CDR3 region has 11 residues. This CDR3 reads CSAGQTYEQYF. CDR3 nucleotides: TGCAGTGCAGGACAGACCTACGAGCAGTACTTC.

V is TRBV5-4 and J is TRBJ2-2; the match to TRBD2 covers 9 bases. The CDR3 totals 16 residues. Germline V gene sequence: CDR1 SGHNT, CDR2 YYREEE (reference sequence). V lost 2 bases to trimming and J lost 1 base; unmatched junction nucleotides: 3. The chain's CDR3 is CASSFGLALNTGELFF. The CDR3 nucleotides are TGTGCCAGCAGCTTCGGACTAGCGTTGAACACCGGGGAGCTGTTTTTT.

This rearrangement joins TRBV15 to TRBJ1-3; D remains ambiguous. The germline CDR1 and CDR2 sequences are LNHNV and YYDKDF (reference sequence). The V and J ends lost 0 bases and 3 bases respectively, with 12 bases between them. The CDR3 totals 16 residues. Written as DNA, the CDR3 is TGTGCCACCAGCAGAGATCCCGGGGTCTTTGGAAACACCATATATTTT. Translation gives CATSRDPGVFGNTIYF.

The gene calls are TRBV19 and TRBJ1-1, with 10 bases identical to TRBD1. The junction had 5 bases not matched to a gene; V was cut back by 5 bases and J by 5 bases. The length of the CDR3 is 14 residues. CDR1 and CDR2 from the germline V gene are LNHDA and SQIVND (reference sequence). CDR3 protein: CASSSGQGLTEAFF. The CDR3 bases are TGTGCCAGTAGTTCGGGACAGGGGCTGACTGAAGCTTTCTTT.

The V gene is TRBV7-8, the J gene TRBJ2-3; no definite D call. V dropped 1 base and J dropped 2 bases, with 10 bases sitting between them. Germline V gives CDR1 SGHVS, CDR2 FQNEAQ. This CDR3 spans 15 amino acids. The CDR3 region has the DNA TGTGCCAGCAGCTTAGACTTGGAGTTCACAGATACGCAGTATTTT. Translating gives CASSLDLEFTDTQYF.

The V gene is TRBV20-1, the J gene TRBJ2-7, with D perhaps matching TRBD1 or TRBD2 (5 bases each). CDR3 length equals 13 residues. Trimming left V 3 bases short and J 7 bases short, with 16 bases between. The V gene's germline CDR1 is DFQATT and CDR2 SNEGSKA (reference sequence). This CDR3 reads CSASRGSSGEQYF. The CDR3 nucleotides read TGCAGTGCTAGTAGGGGTTCCTCGGGGGAGCAGTACTTC.

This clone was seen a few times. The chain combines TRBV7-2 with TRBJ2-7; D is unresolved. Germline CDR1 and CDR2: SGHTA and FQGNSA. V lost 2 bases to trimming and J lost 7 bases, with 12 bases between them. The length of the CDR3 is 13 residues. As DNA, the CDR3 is TGTGCCAGCAGCTTACCGGAATTGGAAGAGCAGTACTTC. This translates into CASSLPELEEQYF.